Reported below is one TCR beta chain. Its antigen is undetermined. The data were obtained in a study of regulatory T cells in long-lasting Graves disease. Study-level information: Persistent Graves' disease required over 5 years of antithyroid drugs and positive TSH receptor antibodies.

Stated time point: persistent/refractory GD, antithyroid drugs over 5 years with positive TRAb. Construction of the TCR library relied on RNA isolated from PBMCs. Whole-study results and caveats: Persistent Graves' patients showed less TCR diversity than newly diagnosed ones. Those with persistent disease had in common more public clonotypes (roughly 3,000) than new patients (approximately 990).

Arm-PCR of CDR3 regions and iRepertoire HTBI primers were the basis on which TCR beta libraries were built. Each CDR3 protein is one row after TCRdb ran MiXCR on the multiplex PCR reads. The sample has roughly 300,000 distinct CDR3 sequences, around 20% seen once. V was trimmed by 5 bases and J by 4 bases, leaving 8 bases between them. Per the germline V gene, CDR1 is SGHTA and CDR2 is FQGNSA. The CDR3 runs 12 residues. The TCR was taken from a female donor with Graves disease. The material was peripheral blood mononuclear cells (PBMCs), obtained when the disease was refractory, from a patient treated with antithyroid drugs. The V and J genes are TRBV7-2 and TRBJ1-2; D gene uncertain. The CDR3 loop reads CASSPEGYGYTF. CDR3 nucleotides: TGTGCCAGCAGCCCCGAGGGCTATGGCTACACCTTC.